The rows below give T cell receptor beta chains drawn from one sample of a study of T cells after posttransplantation cyclophosphamide. Sequencing was performed with immunoSEQ multiplex PCR; in TCRdb, only in-frame clones are kept and a portion is missing. The profile shows some 52,000 clones, 86% of them singletons. The specimen sequenced was PBMCs. The source is a man aged 25-40 years with a blood cancer, CMV-positive, and with a related stem cell donor. CDR3s include the opening cysteine and the closing phenylalanine or tryptophan. The order of the fields is J gene, D gene, clone size, V gene, CDR3 DNA, CDR3 protein. A D gene is named only where the DNA matches it firmly. A row's size may be missing; if present it is once, few, many or a size class.

j_gene: TRBJ2-1
d_gene: TRBD2
abundance: NA
v_gene: TRBV27
CDR3nt: TGTGCCAGCAATCTAGCGGGATCCTACAATGAGCAGTTCTTC
CDR3aa: CASNLAGSYNEQFF

j_gene: TRBJ1-5
d_gene: NA
abundance: NA
v_gene: TRBV28
CDR3nt: TGTGCCAGCAGTTTGGTGCGGGCGAATCAGCCCCAGCATTTT
CDR3aa: CASSLVRANQPQHF

j_gene: TRBJ1-2
d_gene: NA
abundance: NA
v_gene: TRBV7-9
CDR3nt: TGTGCCAGCAGCCAAGGACAGACAGGACTTTATGGCTACACCTTC
CDR3aa: CASSQGQTGLYGYTF

j_gene: TRBJ2-2
d_gene: NA
abundance: NA
v_gene: TRBV7-3
CDR3nt: TGTGCCAGCAGCTTAACCTTGACAGGAACTAACACCGGGGAGCTGTTTTTT
CDR3aa: CASSLTLTGTNTGELFF

j_gene: TRBJ2-1
d_gene: NA
abundance: once
v_gene: TRBV7-2
CDR3nt: TGTGCCAGCAGCTTTGGTAGCGGCTCCTACAATGAGCAGTTCTTC
CDR3aa: CASSFGSGSYNEQFF

j_gene: TRBJ2-1
d_gene: TRBD2
abundance: NA
v_gene: TRBV7-9
CDR3nt: TGTGCCAGCAGCTCAACCTCTAGCGGGAGGGTGAATGAGCAGTTCTTC
CDR3aa: CASSSTSSGRVNEQFF

j_gene: TRBJ1-2
d_gene: NA
abundance: NA
v_gene: TRBV6-5
CDR3nt: TGTGCCAGCAGTTATTCACTTACAGCAACTCGGGGCTACACCTTC
CDR3aa: CASSYSLTATRGYTF

j_gene: TRBJ2-3
d_gene: NA
abundance: NA
v_gene: TRBV5-6
CDR3nt: TGTGCCAGCAGCTTGGGAACAGTAACTTTCACAGATACGCAGTATTTT
CDR3aa: CASSLGTVTFTDTQYF

j_gene: TRBJ2-7
d_gene: TRBD2
abundance: NA
v_gene: TRBV4-2
CDR3nt: TGTGCCAGCAGCCAAGTATGGGCGGGAGGAATGTCCTACGAGCAGTACTTC
CDR3aa: CASSQVWAGGMSYEQYF

j_gene: TRBJ2-5
d_gene: TRBD1
abundance: NA
v_gene: TRBV6-6
CDR3nt: TGTGCCAGCAGTTACCCATCGACAGGGTCGGAGGAGACCCAGTACTTC
CDR3aa: CASSYPSTGSEETQYF

j_gene: TRBJ1-5
d_gene: TRBD1
abundance: NA
v_gene: TRBV2
CDR3nt: TGTGCCAGCAGTGTCGCGGGACAGTATAGCAATCAGCCCCAGCATTTT
CDR3aa: CASSVAGQYSNQPQHF

j_gene: TRBJ2-7
d_gene: NA
abundance: NA
v_gene: TRBV6-1
CDR3nt: TGTGCCAGCAGTTCCCAGGGGTCCGACAGGGAGCAGTACTTC
CDR3aa: CASSSQGSDREQYF

j_gene: TRBJ2-7
d_gene: TRBD1
abundance: many
v_gene: TRBV13
CDR3nt: TGTGCCAGCAGCTTAGGTGGGACAGGGGCTAAGGAGCAGTACTTC
CDR3aa: CASSLGGTGAKEQYF

j_gene: TRBJ1-1
d_gene: NA
abundance: NA
v_gene: TRBV4-2
CDR3nt: TGTGCCAGCAGCCAAGATTTAATCGGGGTACTGAACACTGAAGCTTTCTTT
CDR3aa: CASSQDLIGVLNTEAFF

j_gene: TRBJ2-1
d_gene: TRBD1
abundance: NA
v_gene: TRBV5-1
CDR3nt: TGCGCCAGCAGCCGTAGGGGGACAGGGGGCTTACAATGGAGTGAGCAGTTCTTC
CDR3aa: CASSRRGTGGLQWSEQFF

j_gene: TRBJ2-1
d_gene: TRBD2
abundance: NA
v_gene: TRBV4-2
CDR3nt: TGTGCCAGCAGCCTGGGACTAGCGGGGAACAATGAGCAGTTCTTC
CDR3aa: CASSLGLAGNNEQFF

j_gene: TRBJ1-5
d_gene: NA
abundance: NA
v_gene: TRBV7-9
CDR3nt: TGTGCCAGCGATGGGGGGGCAGGTCAGCCCCAGCATTTT
CDR3aa: CASDGGAGQPQHF

j_gene: TRBJ2-5
d_gene: NA
abundance: once
v_gene: TRBV5-1
CDR3nt: TGCGCCAGCAACCCCGCGGGCATGTTAGGAGAGACCCAGTACTTC
CDR3aa: CASNPAGMLGETQYF

j_gene: TRBJ2-7
d_gene: NA
abundance: NA
v_gene: TRBV18
CDR3nt: TGTGCCAGCTCACCAGCGGGCCGCTCCTACGAGCAGTACTTC
CDR3aa: CASSPAGRSYEQYF

j_gene: TRBJ1-5
d_gene: NA
abundance: NA
v_gene: TRBV4-3
CDR3nt: TGCGCCAGCAGCCAAGATACAGGCGGCAGCTATAGCAATCAGCCCCAGCATTTT
CDR3aa: CASSQDTGGSYSNQPQHF

j_gene: TRBJ2-7
d_gene: TRBD2
abundance: NA
v_gene: TRBV11-3
CDR3nt: TGTGCCAGCAGGGTTAGCGGGAGAGAAGAGCAGTACTTC
CDR3aa: CASRVSGREEQYF

j_gene: TRBJ1-5
d_gene: NA
abundance: NA
v_gene: TRBV18
CDR3nt: TGTGCCAGCTCACCAACGCAGGGGCACTTTAGCAATCAGCCCCAGCATTTT
CDR3aa: CASSPTQGHFSNQPQHF

j_gene: TRBJ2-7
d_gene: NA
abundance: few
v_gene: TRBV6-6
CDR3nt: TGTGCCAGCGTAGGCCGGGGAGGGCAGTACTTC
CDR3aa: CASVGRGGQYF

j_gene: TRBJ2-7
d_gene: TRBD1
abundance: NA
v_gene: TRBV6-5
CDR3nt: TGTGCCAGCAGGACGGACAGGGGTTCACCCTACGAGCAGTACTTC
CDR3aa: CASRTDRGSPYEQYF

j_gene: TRBJ2-7
d_gene: NA
abundance: NA
v_gene: TRBV28
CDR3nt: TGTGCCACCAAGGGGTGGGTAAGTAAGCGCACCTACGAGCAGTACTTC
CDR3aa: CATKGWVSKRTYEQYF

j_gene: TRBJ2-1
d_gene: TRBD2
abundance: few
v_gene: TRBV10-1
CDR3nt: TGCGCCAGCAGTGAGTCAGGCATTAGCGGGAACCGACGGTTCTTC
CDR3aa: CASSESGISGNRRFF

j_gene: TRBJ1-1
d_gene: NA
abundance: few
v_gene: TRBV28
CDR3nt: TGTGCCAGCATGCGGGGGAGGGTGAGCACTGAAGCTTTCTTT
CDR3aa: CASMRGRVSTEAFF

j_gene: TRBJ2-2
d_gene: TRBD1
abundance: NA
v_gene: TRBV7-6
CDR3nt: TGTGCCAGCATGACCGGGACAGGGGACACCGGGGAGCTGTTTTTT
CDR3aa: CASMTGTGDTGELFF

j_gene: TRBJ2-3
d_gene: TRBD1
abundance: NA
v_gene: TRBV2
CDR3nt: TGTGCCAGCAGGGGGTCGGGACAGGATTTAGTAGTTGAAACAGATACGCAGTATTTT
CDR3aa: CASRGSGQDLVVETDTQYF

j_gene: TRBJ2-7
d_gene: NA
abundance: once
v_gene: TRBV4-1
CDR3nt: TGCGCCAGCAGCGAAGACAAGGACGGGGACTACGAGCAGTACTTC
CDR3aa: CASSEDKDGDYEQYF

j_gene: TRBJ2-1
d_gene: TRBD2
abundance: once
v_gene: TRBV28
CDR3nt: TGTGCCAGCAGTTTTGTTAGCGGGAGCTTGGGCAATGAGCAGTTCTTC
CDR3aa: CASSFVSGSLGNEQFF

j_gene: TRBJ1-5
d_gene: TRBD1
abundance: NA
v_gene: TRBV6-6
CDR3nt: TGTGCCAGCACCACACCTAGAGGGACAGGGTCCCAGCCCCAGCATTTT
CDR3aa: CASTTPRGTGSQPQHF

j_gene: TRBJ1-2
d_gene: NA
abundance: NA
v_gene: TRBV6-1
CDR3nt: TGTGCCAGCAGTGAACAGAGACAGGCCTATGGCTACACCTTC
CDR3aa: CASSEQRQAYGYTF

j_gene: TRBJ2-7
d_gene: TRBD1
abundance: NA
v_gene: TRBV6-1
CDR3nt: TGTGCCAGCAGTAGCGGACAGGGCTACGAGCAGTACTTC
CDR3aa: CASSSGQGYEQYF

j_gene: TRBJ2-3
d_gene: TRBD2
abundance: once
v_gene: TRBV2
CDR3nt: TGTGCCAGCAAGACTAGCGGCACAGATACGCAGTATTTT
CDR3aa: CASKTSGTDTQYF

j_gene: TRBJ2-2
d_gene: NA
abundance: NA
v_gene: TRBV6-4
CDR3nt: TGTGCCAGCAGTGAGACAGCCACCGGGGAGCTGTTTTTT
CDR3aa: CASSETATGELFF

j_gene: TRBJ2-3
d_gene: NA
abundance: NA
v_gene: TRBV7-9
CDR3nt: TGTGCCAGCAGCTTATTTAGCAGCACAGATACGCAGTATTTT
CDR3aa: CASSLFSSTDTQYF

j_gene: TRBJ2-1
d_gene: NA
abundance: NA
v_gene: TRBV13
CDR3nt: TGTGCCAGCTTGGGGAGTAGCGGTAATGAGCAGTTCTTC
CDR3aa: CASLGSSGNEQFF

j_gene: TRBJ2-1
d_gene: TRBD2
abundance: NA
v_gene: TRBV7-3
CDR3nt: TGTGCCAGCAGCTTAGGGACTAGCGGGAATGAGCAGTTCTTC
CDR3aa: CASSLGTSGNEQFF